One TCR beta chain is described in this entry. In the source study's methods: Amplification with reference gene primers provided the estimates of nucleated cell counts. Profiled with immunoSEQ multiplex PCR; TCRdb holds only in-frame clones, not every one. V, J and clone size are those of that table, while D and trimming were read from the DNA. This table holds just under 95,000 clones, over 60% found once. These data originate in a study of blood T cell repertoires in COVID-19. Study-level background: Both acute and convalescent COVID-19 samples were obtained from the United States, Italy and Spain. T cells, B-cell-depleted T cells, or PBMCs supplied cDNA or gDNA.

Trimming at V came to 5 bases and at J to 3 bases, leaving 10 bases not matched to a gene. Germline CDR1 is SEHNR and CDR2 is FQNEAQ (reference sequence). The CDR3 consists of 16 residues. The material sequenced was peripheral blood. The chain recombines TRBV7-9 with TRBJ1-2; 9 nucleotides match TRBD1. The clonotype originates from a man aged 50-60 years who had recovered from COVID-19. As DNA, the CDR3 is TGTGCCAGCAGCCCCTATCCGGGACAGGGCTACTATGGCTACACCTTC. This translates into CASSPYPGQGYYGYTF.